These 14 T cell receptor beta chains share one sample of origin, sequenced in a study of graft-versus-host responses after intestinal transplantation. For these TCRs, the target antigens are not known. Some clones are missing from TCRdb's copy, which holds only in-frame ones; the method was immunoSEQ multiplex PCR. This table has some 84,000 clones, roughly 80% appearing once. Sequences were derived from unstimulated CD4+ T cells sorted from spleen or lymph node cells, sampled before intestinal transplant. These receptors came from a human donor who received an intestinal transplant.

This sequence joins TRBV11-1 and TRBJ1-1; possibly TRBD1 for D (5 bases). The V end was cut by 8 bases, the J end by 0 bases, with 13 bases between. The CDR3 totals 14 residues. Germline V gene data show CDR1 as SGHAT and CDR2 as FQDESV (reference sequence). CDR3 loop: CASSTEPMNTEAFF. The CDR3 DNA reads TGTGCCAGCTCGACAGAACCCATGAACACTGAAGCTTTCTTT. The full variable domain, in which reference TRBV11-1 and TRBJ1-1 provide the parts outside the CDR3, is EAEVAQSPRYKITEKSQAVAFWCDPISGHATLYWYRQILGQGPELLVQFQDESVVDDSQLPKDRFSAERLKGVDSTLKIQPAELGDSAMYLCASSTEPMNTEAFFGQGTRLTVV.

The CDR3 region has the DNA TGTGCCAGCAGCTCCACAGGGGGTGTATTCGACGAGCAGTACTTC. Translated, it gives CASSSTGGVFDEQYF. The rearrangement links TRBV11-2 to TRBJ2-7; 8 nucleotides match TRBD1. The CDR3 has 15 residues. CDR1 and CDR2 from the germline V gene are SGHAT and FQNNGV. V lost 4 bases and J lost 5; bases outside the gene matches: 10.

The V call is TRBV15, the J call TRBJ2-6; TRBD1 matches at 8 bases. J lost 2 bases, V lost 5 bases, and 5 bases had no gene match. The CDR3 is 16 amino acids. The germline V gene encodes CDR1 LNHNV and CDR2 YYDKDF (reference sequence). Written as DNA, the CDR3 is TGTGCCACCAGCCTGACAGGGGCGGCTGGGGCCAACGTCCTGACTTTC. Its translation: CATSLTGAAGANVLTF.

The V gene is TRBV5-4, the J gene TRBJ2-3; TRBD1 agrees at 10 bases. The CDR3 is made up of 13 amino acids. Germline V CDR1 and CDR2: SGHNT, YYREEE (reference sequence). V trimming: 9 bases; J trimming: 2 bases; junction bases outside the gene matches: 3. CDR3 loop: CATGTGATDTQYF. The CDR3 region has the DNA TGTGCCACTGGGACAGGGGCCACAGATACGCAGTATTTT.

The V and J genes are TRBV19 and TRBJ1-1; perhaps TRBD1 as D (5 bases). V shed 10 bases and J shed 1 base, with 16 bases lying between them. There are 14 residues in the CDR3. Germline V lookup: CDR1 LNHDA, CDR2 SQIVND (reference sequence). The CDR3 DNA reads TGTGCCACTAGCGCCTCCAGGGAGAACACTGAAGCTTTCTTT. Translated: CATSASRENTEAFF.

This chain uses TRBV28 with TRBJ1-5; TRBD1 agrees at 8 bases. Germline assignment: CDR1 MDHEN and CDR2 SYDVKM. V was pared by 5 bases and J by 9 bases, with 3 bases of the junction left unmatched. This CDR3 is built from 12 residues. The CDR3 sequence: CASSPGTGPQHF. The CDR3 coding sequence is TGTGCCAGCAGTCCCGGGACAGGGCCCCAGCATTTT.

The chain links TRBV6-1 to TRBJ2-7, with TRBD1 as a possible D gene (6 bases). The V end lost 0 bases, the J end lost 0 bases, and 9 bases lay between the germline ends. The CDR3 has 15 amino acids. Per germline, CDR1 MNHNS and CDR2 SASEGT. Here the CDR3 reads CASSEAETGSYEQYF. DNA of the CDR3: TGTGCCAGCAGTGAAGCAGAGACAGGCTCCTACGAGCAGTACTTC.

CDR3 protein: CASSLLTGASTEAFF. CDR3 in DNA: TGTGCCAGCAGTTTATTGACAGGGGCCTCCACTGAAGCTTTCTTT. The J gene is TRBJ1-1, the V gene TRBV28; 8 bases are shared with TRBD1. Germline CDR1 and CDR2: MDHEN and SYDVKM. The CDR3 runs 15 residues. V lost 1 base and J lost 4; bases outside the gene matches: 5.

This clone was counted a few times. The chain combines TRBV28 with TRBJ1-2; D not certain. The CDR3 is made up of 14 amino acids. Trimming stripped 3 bases from V and 0 bases from J, with 8 bases between. CDR1 and CDR2 (germline): MDHEN, SYDVKM. CDR3 loop: CASSLPRTNYGYTF. CDR3 coding DNA: TGTGCCAGCAGTTTGCCCAGGACTAACTATGGCTACACCTTC.

J is TRBJ1-1 and V is TRBV30; 10 bases fit TRBD1. The CDR3 covers 18 residues. CDR1 is GTSNPN and CDR2 is SVGIG in the germline V gene (reference sequence). J lost 3 bases, V lost 3 bases, and 16 bases had no gene match. CDR3 sequence (DNA): TGTGCCTGGAGCTGGACCGGGACAGGGGAAGGGGGGGACACTGAAGCTTTCTTT. It is translated as CAWSWTGTGEGGDTEAFF.

This rearrangement joins TRBV25-1 to TRBJ1-1; TRBD1 might be the D (6 bases). Germline lookup yields CDR1 MGHDK and CDR2 SYGVNS. V was cut by 6 bases and J by 2 bases, with 10 bases left in between. CDR3 length equals 13 residues. Here the CDR3 reads CASRKGGNTEAFF. CDR3 bases: TGTGCCAGCAGAAAAGGGGGAAACACTGAAGCTTTCTTT.

The chain employs TRBV29-1 and TRBJ1-1; 11 nucleotides line up with TRBD1. This CDR3 comprises 13 residues. CDR1 and CDR2 from the germline V gene are SQVTM and ANQGSEA. Germline trimming cut 2 bases from V and 5 bases from J; bases unmatched to any gene: 1. Here the CDR3 DNA reads TGCAGCGTTGAACGGGACAGGGGGACTGAAGCTTTCTTT. Protein sequence: CSVERDRGTEAFF.

CDR3 in DNA: TGTGCCAGCAGCCAAGCATGGACTAGCGGAGCCTACAATGAGCAGTTCTTC. It encodes CASSQAWTSGAYNEQFF. V usage is TRBV4-2 and J usage is TRBJ2-1; 10 nucleotides line up with TRBD2. CDR3 length equals 17 residues. The junction had 5 bases not matched to a gene; V was cut back by 1 base and J by 2 bases. CDR1 is LGHNA, CDR2 YNFKEQ, per germline.

The chain employs TRBV5-1 and TRBJ2-5; TRBD2 might be the D (6 bases). This CDR3 is 14 amino acids long. V was clipped by 2 bases and J by 0 bases, with 8 bases between them. Germline CDR1 reads SGHRS; CDR2 reads YFSETQ. The CDR3 is CASSLGGDQETQYF. As DNA, the CDR3 is TGCGCCAGCAGCTTAGGCGGGGACCAAGAGACCCAGTACTTC.